This T cell receptor (beta chain) is drawn from a study of T cells in Graves' hyperthyroidism and ophthalmopathy. Diagnoses used clinical symptoms, serum thyroxine and TRAb, thyroid ultrasound and orbital computed tomography. The TCR beta CDR3 regions underwent amplification using RNA transcripts as the source. Using the HTBI primer set, a first-round RT-PCR was run on the TCR CDR3. TCRdb re-called the multiplex PCR reads with MiXCR, one entry per CDR3 protein. The table has hundreds of thousands of distinct CDR3 sequences, 46% seen once; the top ten hold 8.2%. This clonotype appeared a few times. Sequence at one end of the junction differs from germline and may be a read error. There are 13 residues in the CDR3. The germline V gene encodes CDR1 MGHRA and CDR2 YSYEKL.

This sequence joins TRBV4-1 and TRBJ2-7; tentatively, D is TRBD1 or TRBD2 (5 bases each). This receptor was obtained from a woman in her late teens or twenties with Graves' hyperthyroidism. Sequenced sample: peripheral blood or thyroid tissue (not recorded which). CDR3: CAGSRDRAYEQYF. CDR3 in DNA: TGTGCCGGCTCCCGGGACCGCGCCTACGAGCAGTACTTC.